This T cell receptor (beta chain) was captured in a study of identical twins. Overall study findings and caveats: Sequences that were beta out-of-frame showed weaker excess twin sharing. With abundant cord blood beta clonotypes, insertions were fewer; memory repertoires showed no such pattern. The authors drew conclusions from cross-sectional statistical analysis rather than following the same donors.

TCRdb called the 5' RACE reads again in MiXCR, with one record for every CDR3 protein. The top ten clones hold 0.44% of a sample with around 530,000 distinct CDR3 sequences, 12% to 15% of them seen once. This clonotype has a handful of counts. Its antigen is currently unknown. Trimming removed 1 base from V and 2 bases from J, with 12 bases in between. Germline CDR1 SGHVS, CDR2 FNYEAQ. The CDR3 spans 15 residues. These data were likewise used in another study, on yellow fever vaccine responses in identical twins.

The sequencing sample was made of CD4+ T cells sorted from blood. The V call is TRBV7-6, the J call TRBJ2-7; no definite D call. The sequence was collected from a woman aged 18-29 years in good health. As DNA, the CDR3 is TGTGCCAGCAGCTTAGGTATGGGGATACCCTACGAGCAGTACGTC. It codes for CASSLGMGIPYEQYV.